The TCR beta chain under discussion was sequenced for a study of T cells in Graves' hyperthyroidism and ophthalmopathy. General study findings and limits: Among thyroid clonotypes expanded above 0.001, most also appeared in blood.

Ten or more counts support this clonotype. Its antigen is not known. RNA transcripts yielded amplified TCR beta CDR3 regions. An initial round of RT-PCR targeting the TCR CDR3 relied on the HTBI primer set. MiXCR, applied by TCRdb to the multiplex PCR reads, yields one record per CDR3 protein. The profile shows about 840,000 distinct CDR3 sequences, roughly 40% of them singletons. CDR1 is DFQATT, CDR2 SNEGSKA, per germline (reference sequence). Trimming took 5 bases from V and 13 from J, leaving 17 bases between them. The CDR3 totals 11 residues. The V call is TRBV20-1, the J call TRBJ1-2; D is perhaps TRBD1 (6 bases). The receptor's source is a man younger than 30 with Graves' hyperthyroidism. What was sequenced was blood. CDR3 sequence: CSAFYRAYGTF. For the CDR3, the DNA is TGCAGTGCTTTCTACAGGGCGTATGGCACCTTC.